Presented here are 16 T cell receptor beta chains from one specimen sequenced in a study of T cell responses to AZD1222 COVID-19 vaccine. Some clones are missing from TCRdb's copy, which holds only in-frame ones; the method was immunoSEQ multiplex PCR. Of more than 110,000 clones listed, about 90% are singletons. The sequenced sample was peripheral blood, obtained 28 days after the second AZD1222 dose. The receptors stem from an adult who received the AZD1222 COVID-19 vaccine.

This CDR3 reads CASSRKVVVAGGKECSYEQYF. CDR3 DNA sequence: TGTGCCAGCAGTCGAAAGGTAGTAGTAGCGGGAGGGAAAGAATGTTCCTACGAGCAGTACTTC. This chain uses TRBV21-1 with TRBJ2-7; the table gives TRBD2 as D, unverified against the DNA. TRBV21-1 is tagged as a pseudogene. The length of the CDR3 is 21 residues.

The CDR3 DNA sequence: TGTGCCAGCGGGGCAGGCAATCAGCCCCAGCATTTT. This translates into CASGAGNQPQHF. This chain connects TRBV7-9 to TRBJ1-5; tentative D call: TRBD1 (5 bases). In germline, CDR1 is SEHNR, CDR2 FQNEAQ (reference sequence). There are 12 residues in the CDR3. Trimming took off 8 bases at V and 2 bases at J, with 7 bases between the two ends. Variable domain in full (rest from reference TRBV7-9 and TRBJ1-5): DTGVSQNPRHKITKRGQNVTFRCDPISEHNRLYWYRQTLGQGPEFLTYFQNEAQLEKSRLLSDRFSAERPKGSFSTLEIQRTEQGDSAMYLCASGAGNQPQHFGDGTRLSIL.

The J gene is TRBJ1-2, the V gene TRBV25-1, with D uncertain. The CDR3 contains 12 residues. CDR1 and CDR2 from the germline V gene are MGHDK and SYGVNS. Trimming took off 1 base at V and 0 bases at J, with 0 bases between the two ends. Here the CDR3 reads CASSESNYGYTF. CDR3 nucleotide sequence: TGTGCCAGCAGTGAATCTAACTATGGCTACACCTTC.

This sequence joins TRBV11-2 and TRBJ1-5; D is perhaps TRBD1 (5 bases). This CDR3 contains 13 residues. In germline, CDR1 is SGHAT, CDR2 FQNNGV. Trimming removed 5 bases at V and 7 bases at J, with 12 bases between. The CDR3 sequence is CASSQAGNQPQHF. The CDR3 DNA is TGTGCCAGCAGCCAAGCAGGGAACCAGCCCCAGCATTTT. Drawing the rest from reference TRBV11-2 and TRBJ1-5, the complete variable domain is EAGVAQSPRYKIIEKRQSVAFWCNPISGHATLYWYQQILGQGPKLLIQFQNNGVVDDSQLPKDRFSAERLKGVDSTLKIQPAKLEDSAVYLCASSQAGNQPQHFGDGTRLSIL.

The chain links TRBV7-3 to TRBJ2-1, with 8 bases matching TRBD2. Unmatched junction bases numbered 14, after V lost 5 bases and J lost 8 bases. The CDR3 is 16 amino acids. CDR1 is SGHTA and CDR2 is FQGTGA in the germline V gene. CDR3 sequence (DNA): TGTGCCAGCAGCCCGCGCGGGGGGTCGTCGTGGTATGAGCAGTTCTTC. It translates to CASSPRGGSSWYEQFF.

The V gene is TRBV7-9, the J gene TRBJ1-1; 8 bases match TRBD1. V shed 0 bases and J 1 base; nucleotides not matched to a gene: 7. Germline assignment: CDR1 SEHNR and CDR2 FQNEAQ (reference sequence). This CDR3 has 17 residues. The CDR3 DNA is TGTGCCAGCAGCTTAGCTCATGGGACAGGAACGAACACTGAAGCTTTCTTT. Residues: CASSLAHGTGTNTEAFF.

This chain connects TRBV7-2 to TRBJ1-1; D may be TRBD1 (6 bases). The germline gives CDR1 SGHTA, CDR2 FQGNSA. Between the trimmed V and J ends, which lost 5 bases and 0 bases, there was a span of 10 bases. The CDR3 runs to 14 residues. The CDR3 protein is CASSSNRVNTEAFF. CDR3 DNA: TGTGCCAGCAGCAGCAACAGGGTGAACACTGAAGCTTTCTTT.

J is TRBJ2-1 and V is TRBV3-1 (or the pseudogene TRBV3-2), with 7 nucleotides matching TRBD2. This CDR3 spans 15 amino acids. V was clipped by 4 bases and J by 2 bases; unmatched bases: 5. Germline CDR1 and CDR2: LGHDT and YNNKEL (reference sequence). The CDR3 coding sequence is TGTGCCAGCAGCCCGCCGGGAGGCCCCTACAATGAGCAGTTCTTC. It is translated as CASSPPGGPYNEQFF.

CDR3 region: CASSSRNQPQHF. DNA for the CDR3: TGTGCCAGCAGCTCCAGGAATCAGCCCCAGCATTTT. This sequence joins TRBV3-1 (or the pseudogene TRBV3-2) and TRBJ1-5; no reliable D call. The CDR3 extends over 12 amino acids. Trimming pared 5 bases from V and 4 bases from J, leaving 6 bases between. Per the germline V gene, CDR1 is LGHDT and CDR2 is YNNKEL (reference sequence).

The chain carries TRBV19 and TRBJ1-5; weak D call: TRBD1 (6 bases). Germline values: CDR1 LNHDA, CDR2 SQIVND (reference sequence). This CDR3 has 13 amino acids. Trimming took off 2 bases at V and 7 bases at J, with 9 bases between the two ends. The CDR3 loop is CASSIRGPQPQHF. The CDR3 DNA reads TGTGCCAGTAGTATACGGGGGCCACAGCCCCAGCATTTT.

V and J are TRBV28 and TRBJ2-2; TRBD2 aligns across 15 bases. The germline V gene encodes CDR1 MDHEN and CDR2 SYDVKM. J gave up 7 bases and V 8 bases, and 5 bases lay outside the gene matches. The CDR3 is 15 amino acids. The CDR3 coding sequence is TGTGCCAGCTGGACTAGCGGGAGGGGGGACGGGGAGCTGTTTTTT. As protein: CASWTSGRGDGELFF.

The V call is TRBV9, the J call TRBJ2-2; tentatively, D is TRBD2 (5 bases). The germline gives CDR1 SGDLS, CDR2 YYNGEE. V was shortened by 0 bases and J by 1 base, with 10 bases between the two germline ends. The CDR3 consists of 16 residues. In nucleotides, the CDR3 is TGTGCCAGCAGCGTAGCTCTGGCGGGGAACACCGGGGAGCTGTTTTTT. Its translation is CASSVALAGNTGELFF.

This clone was counted a single time. The rearrangement uses TRBV2 and TRBJ2-1; D is possibly TRBD2 (5 bases). Germline V gives CDR1 SNHLY, CDR2 FYNNEI. The CDR3 loop spans 12 amino acids. Trimming shortened V by 6 bases and J by 5 bases, and 8 bases separated the two germline ends. The CDR3 nucleotides read TGTGCCAGCAGGAGGGTTGACAATGAGCAGTTCTTC. Amino acid sequence: CASRRVDNEQFF.

This chain joins TRBV28 and TRBJ1-1; TRBD1 aligns across 10 bases. The CDR3 length is 16 residues. CDR1 is MDHEN, CDR2 SYDVKM, per germline. J was trimmed by 5 bases and V by 7 bases; bases with no gene match: 13. In nucleotides, the CDR3 is TGTGCCAGCACCCCCCCGCCGGGACAGGGGAGAACTGAAGCTTTCTTT. It is translated as CASTPPPGQGRTEAFF.

The chain links TRBV28 to TRBJ1-2; D perhaps matches TRBD1 (5 bases). There are 14 residues in the CDR3. CDR1 and CDR2 (germline): MDHEN, SYDVKM. Trimming shortened V by 5 bases and J by 2 bases, and 12 bases separated the two germline ends. The CDR3 sequence: CASSPSDRNYGYTF. CDR3 DNA: TGTGCCAGCAGTCCCTCAGACAGAAACTATGGCTACACCTTC.

The J gene is TRBJ1-1, the V gene TRBV7-9, with 10 bases identical to TRBD1. Trimming removed 5 bases from V and 3 bases from J; junction bases left unmatched: 3. The germline gives CDR1 SEHNR, CDR2 FQNEAQ (reference sequence). The CDR3 spans 14 residues. The CDR3: CASSHGQGDTEAFF. The CDR3 coding sequence is TGTGCCAGCAGCCATGGACAGGGGGACACTGAAGCTTTCTTT.